Below, 18 T cell receptor beta chains from the same sample are listed, as sequenced in a study of CD8+ T cells in alopecia areata. Extracted from the samples, RNA was reverse transcribed into cDNA to serve as the sequencing template. Here immunoSEQ multiplex PCR was the method, and the copy in TCRdb shows in-frame clones only, minus some. The profile covers 130,000 to 150,000 clones, with around 50% appearing a single time and about 6.8% taken by the ten largest. Sequenced input: CD4+ T cells sorted from blood. The receptors come from a human donor with alopecia areata.

The chain carries TRBV29-1 and TRBJ2-5; 8 nucleotides line up with TRBD1. The V gene end was trimmed by 5 bases and the J gene end by 2 bases; junction bases not matched to a gene: 10. Per the germline V gene, CDR1 is SQVTM and CDR2 is ANQGSEA. CDR3 length equals 15 residues. Here the CDR3 reads CSVSRPGQDQETQYF. CDR3 bases: TGCAGCGTTAGTCGTCCGGGACAGGATCAAGAGACCCAGTACTTC.

This rearrangement joins TRBV28 to TRBJ1-5; TRBD1 is a possible D gene (6 bases). Trimming removed 3 bases at V and 5 bases at J, with 14 bases between. Germline CDR1 reads MDHEN; CDR2 reads SYDVKM. CDR3 size: 15 residues. Here the CDR3 DNA reads TGTGCCAGCAGTTTGCCGACAGGAATCCATCAGCCCCAGCATTTT. Its protein product is CASSLPTGIHQPQHF. The full variable domain, with the rest looked up from reference TRBV28 and TRBJ1-5, is DVKVTQSSRYLVKRTGEKVFLECVQDMDHENMFWYRQDPGLGLRLIYFSYDVKMKEKGDIPEGYSVSREKKERFSLILESASTNQTSMYLCASSLPTGIHQPQHFGDGTRLSIL.

The chain is built from TRBV7-9 and TRBJ2-1; a possible D gene is TRBD1 (6 bases). Trimming cost V 5 bases and J 3 bases, with 14 bases left between them. CDR1 is SEHNR, CDR2 FQNEAQ, per germline (reference sequence). CDR3 length: 15 residues. This CDR3 reads CASSPGTTFYNEQFF. Here the CDR3 DNA reads TGTGCCAGCAGCCCCGGGACAACCTTCTACAATGAGCAGTTCTTC.

The gene calls are TRBV4-1 and TRBJ1-5; D unclear. The germline gives CDR1 MGHRA, CDR2 YSYEKL. V lost 1 base and J 0 bases, leaving 4 bases between the germline ends. The CDR3 extends over 14 amino acids. In DNA, the CDR3 is TGCGCCAGCAGCCAAGGCCCTAGCAATCAGCCCCAGCATTTT. It yields the protein CASSQGPSNQPQHF.

The chain carries TRBV19 and TRBJ2-6; weak D call: TRBD1 (5 bases). Germline-derived CDR1 and CDR2 are LNHDA and SQIVND (reference sequence). Trimming removed 6 bases from V and 4 bases from J, with 19 bases in between. The CDR3 has 17 amino acids. The CDR3 nucleotides are TGTGCCAGTAGGGATGGGGCGGCTGCACGAGGGGCCAACGTCCTGACTTTC. It specifies CASRDGAAARGANVLTF.

V and J are TRBV2 and TRBJ2-3; 7 bases agree with TRBD2. There are 16 residues in the CDR3. CDR1 is SNHLY and CDR2 is FYNNEI in the germline V gene. V lost 7 bases to trimming and J lost 3 bases; unmatched junction nucleotides: 13. The CDR3: CASIDARGSGTDTQYF. The CDR3 DNA sequence: TGTGCCAGCATAGATGCTCGCGGGAGCGGGACAGATACGCAGTATTTT.

The chain carries TRBV4-1 and TRBJ1-2; D unresolved. CDR3 length equals 14 residues. Trimming removed 4 bases from V and 3 bases from J, with 12 bases in between. CDR1 MGHRA and CDR2 YSYEKL come from the germline V gene. CDR3 sequence: CASSPGPWDYGYTF. The DNA of the CDR3 is TGCGCCAGCAGCCCCGGACCCTGGGACTATGGCTACACCTTC.

V usage is TRBV2 and J usage is TRBJ1-5; no firm D call. CDR1 SNHLY and CDR2 FYNNEI come from the germline V gene. The CDR3 loop spans 14 amino acids. V lost 2 bases and J lost 7, with 12 bases in between. CDR3 amino acids: CASSEYGSAQPQHF. Written as DNA, the CDR3 is TGTGCCAGCAGTGAATATGGCAGTGCCCAGCCCCAGCATTTT. Supplemented by reference TRBV2 and TRBJ1-5, the full variable domain reads EPEVTQTPSHQVTQMGQEVILRCVPISNHLYFYWYRQILGQKVEFLVSFYNNEISEKSEIFDDQFSVERPDGSNFTLKIRSTKLEDSAMYFCASSEYGSAQPQHFGDGTRLSIL.

The chain combines TRBV28 with TRBJ2-1, with 8 bases identical to TRBD1. Germline-derived CDR1 and CDR2 are MDHEN and SYDVKM. The CDR3 is made up of 13 amino acids. J lost 16 bases, V lost 6 bases, and 14 bases had no gene match. The CDR3 region is CASRDTSSGQAFF. For the CDR3, the DNA is TGTGCCAGCAGAGATACTAGTTCGGGACAGGCTTTCTTC.

The chain has TRBV6-5 and TRBJ2-5, with 8 positions matching TRBD1. Per the germline V gene, CDR1 is MNHEY and CDR2 is SVGAGI. Unmatched junction bases numbered 2, after V lost 2 bases and J lost 3 bases. This CDR3 is 14 amino acids long. The CDR3 region has the DNA TGTGCCAGCAGTTACCCGGACAGGGAAGAGACCCAGTACTTC. It translates to CASSYPDREETQYF.

This clone has only a few counts. This rearrangement joins TRBV6-1 to TRBJ2-3; 7 bases are shared with TRBD1. Germline loops: CDR1 MNHNS, CDR2 SASEGT. This CDR3 comprises 13 residues. V trimming: 6 bases; J trimming: 4 bases; junction bases outside the gene matches: 4. CDR3 DNA: TGTGCCAGCAGCCCCGGGACAGCAGATACGCAGTATTTT. Encoded protein: CASSPGTADTQYF.

This rearrangement joins TRBV2 to TRBJ1-2, with D tentatively TRBD1 (6 bases). CDR3 length: 13 amino acids. The V gene's germline CDR1 is SNHLY and CDR2 FYNNEI. V was clipped by 6 bases and J by 6 bases, with 14 bases between them. The CDR3 nucleotides read TGTGCCAGCAGGGCACAGGGAATGAATGGCTACACCTTC. Amino acids: CASRAQGMNGYTF.

This clone has more than one count but fewer than ten. The chain joins TRBV28 to TRBJ2-7; unclear D gene. The germline V and J ends were trimmed by 6 bases and 5 bases, with 14 bases remaining between them. This CDR3 has 13 amino acids. CDR1 MDHEN and CDR2 SYDVKM come from the germline V gene. As DNA, the CDR3 is TGTGCCAGCAGGCCGATTACTTCGGACGAGCAGTACTTC. Translated, it gives CASRPITSDEQYF.

This clone has a handful of counts. The genes are TRBV19 and TRBJ1-2; possibly TRBD1 for D (6 bases). This CDR3 comprises 12 residues. Germline V gene lookup returns CDR1 LNHDA and CDR2 SQIVND (reference sequence). V was shortened by 5 bases and J by 8 bases, with 12 bases between the two germline ends. CDR3 nucleotide sequence: TGTGCCAGTAGTCGACGGACAGTAGGCTACACCTTC. This encodes CASSRRTVGYTF.

In this sample, this clone turned up a few times. V gene TRBV5-1 combines with J gene TRBJ2-2; 8 nucleotides align to TRBD1. Trimming took 4 bases from V and 3 from J; bases not matched to a gene: 5. Germline CDR1 is SGHRS and CDR2 is YFSETQ. This CDR3 region has 15 residues. The CDR3 protein is CASSPSGQDTGELFF. DNA of the CDR3: TGCGCCAGCAGCCCCTCGGGACAGGACACCGGGGAGCTGTTTTTT.

The chain is built from TRBV29-1 and TRBJ1-2; D ambiguous. V lost 7 bases and J lost 0, with 9 bases in between. The CDR3 is made up of 12 amino acids. Germline V gives CDR1 SQVTM, CDR2 ANQGSEA. The CDR3 sequence is CSATESNYGYTF. The CDR3 bases are TGCAGCGCCACGGAATCTAACTATGGCTACACCTTC.

The rearrangement joins TRBV28 to TRBJ1-1; D is ambiguous. Germline CDR1 is MDHEN and CDR2 is SYDVKM. The CDR3 length is 12 residues. V lost 6 bases and J 9 bases, leaving 14 bases between the germline ends. CDR3 protein: CASRDGWVQAFF. Here the CDR3 DNA reads TGTGCCAGCAGGGACGGGTGGGTGCAAGCTTTCTTT.

This clone was counted a few times. The V gene is TRBV9, the J gene TRBJ2-6; D is ambiguous. This CDR3 region has 15 residues. Trimming took off 0 bases at V and 4 bases at J, with 8 bases between the two ends. Germline V gene sequence: CDR1 SGDLS, CDR2 YYNGEE. The CDR3 loop is CASSVVQTGANVLTF. The CDR3 region has the DNA TGTGCCAGCAGCGTAGTACAGACCGGGGCCAACGTCCTGACTTTC.